What follows are 21 T cell receptor beta chains derived from one specimen sequenced in a study of T cells after yellow fever vaccination. Using its own MiXCR run on the 5' RACE reads, TCRdb lists one record per CDR3 protein. The table lists hundreds of thousands of distinct CDR3 sequences, 3% to 4.5% of them singletons. This material consisted of PBMCs, taken on the day of the yellow fever booster vaccination. Receptors were obtained from a man aged 18 to 29 who received the YFV17D yellow fever vaccine.

The gene calls are TRBV5-4 and TRBJ2-5, with D tentatively TRBD1 or TRBD2 (5 bases each). V was trimmed by 6 bases and J by 7 bases, leaving 19 bases between them. CDR3 size: 14 residues. CDR1 SGHNT and CDR2 YYREEE come from the germline V gene (reference sequence). The CDR3, as DNA: TGTGCCAGCAACCGCCGGGACCCTGGGGGGACCCAGTACTTC. Its translation is CASNRRDPGGTQYF. The variable domain in full, with the rest retrieved from reference TRBV5-4 and TRBJ2-5, is ETGVTQSPTHLIKTRGQQVTLRCSSQSGHNTVSWYQQALGQGPQFIFQYYREEENGRGNFPPRFSGLQFPNYSSELNVNALELDDSALYLCASNRRDPGGTQYFGPGTRLLVL.

This clonotype was observed a handful of times. J is TRBJ2-5 and V is TRBV6-6; D may be TRBD1 (6 bases). Per the germline V gene, CDR1 is MNHNY and CDR2 is SVGAGI (reference sequence). This CDR3 region has 15 residues. The V gene lost 5 bases and the J gene lost 5 bases, with 18 bases spanning the gap. The DNA for the CDR3 is TGTGCCAGCAGTCCCACAGGGAGACCCACGGAGACCCAGTACTTC. It codes for CASSPTGRPTETQYF.

This chain uses TRBV9 with TRBJ2-4, with 12 bases fitting TRBD1. The J segment lost 8 bases and the V segment lost 0 bases, leaving 6 bases of the junction unmatched. The CDR3 is 16 amino acids. Germline V gene lookup returns CDR1 SGDLS and CDR2 YYNGEE. The CDR3 reads CASSVGGTGGIYIQYF. CDR3 in DNA: TGTGCCAGCAGCGTAGGGGGGACAGGGGGCATATACATTCAGTACTTC.

This clonotype occurred many times. The rearrangement joins TRBV11-2 to TRBJ2-2, with unresolved D. The CDR3 is 16 amino acids. V dropped 4 bases and J dropped 5 bases, with 17 bases sitting between them. Looked up from germline, CDR1 is SGHAT and CDR2 is FQNNGV. CDR3 in amino acids: CASSSLWAEETGELFF. CDR3 nucleotides: TGTGCCAGCAGCTCCCTGTGGGCAGAAGAAACCGGGGAGCTGTTTTTT.

This clonotype was counted at least ten times. The chain couples TRBV9 to TRBJ1-3; D is unclear. The CDR3 is made up of 13 amino acids. Trimming cost V 3 bases and J 5 bases, with 9 bases left between them. Germline V gene lookup returns CDR1 SGDLS and CDR2 YYNGEE. CDR3 in DNA: TGTGCCAGCAGCGGGAGTCAGAGAAACACCATATATTTT. It is translated as CASSGSQRNTIYF. The entire variable domain, with the rest obtained from reference TRBV9 and TRBJ1-3, is as follows: DSGVTQTPKHLITATGQRVTLRCSPRSGDLSVYWYQQSLDQGLQFLIQYYNGEERAKGNILERFSAQQFPDLHSELNLSSLELGDSALYFCASSGSQRNTIYFGEGSWLTVV.

This clonotype was found a few times. The J gene is TRBJ2-3, the V gene TRBV7-3; 8 bases align to TRBD2. There are 15 residues in the CDR3. The germline gives CDR1 SGHTA, CDR2 FQGTGA. V gave up 5 bases and J gave up 4 bases; unmatched junction bases: 8. The CDR3 region is CASSPTGGRSDTQYF. CDR3 nucleotide sequence: TGTGCCAGCAGCCCTACGGGGGGGCGGTCAGATACGCAGTATTTT.

This clonotype was observed at least ten times. The V call is TRBV5-1, the J call TRBJ2-5; no clear D. Germline lookup yields CDR1 SGHRS and CDR2 YFSETQ. With 0 bases removed from V and 5 bases from J, the gap between germline ends came to 5 bases. The CDR3 consists of 12 residues. CDR3 nucleotide sequence: TGCGCCAGCAGCTTGGCTACGGAGACCCAGTACTTC. This gives the protein CASSLATETQYF. The full variable domain, rest sourced from reference TRBV5-1 and TRBJ2-5, is KAGVTQTPRYLIKTRGQQVTLSCSPISGHRSVSWYQQTPGQGLQFLFEYFSETQRNKGNFPGRFSGRQFSNSRSEMNVSTLELGDSALYLCASSLATETQYFGPGTRLLVL.

The CDR3 bases are TGCGCCAGCAGCCAAGGACGGGGGGCCGGCAATCAGCCCCAGCATTTT. Its protein is CASSQGRGAGNQPQHF. The J gene is TRBJ1-5, the V gene TRBV4-1, with D possibly matching TRBD1 (6 bases). With 1 base removed from V and 2 bases from J, the gap between germline ends came to 12 bases. CDR3 length equals 16 residues. The germline V gene has CDR1 MGHRA and CDR2 YSYEKL.

This clonotype was recorded at least ten times. The chain couples TRBV7-3 to TRBJ2-1; D is possibly TRBD1 (5 bases). Trimming removed 5 bases from V and 9 bases from J, with 14 bases in between. The CDR3 sequence is 13 residues long. Germline-derived CDR1 and CDR2 are SGHTA and FQGTGA. The chain's CDR3 is CASSEQGPGEQFF. In nucleotides, the CDR3 is TGTGCCAGCAGCGAGCAGGGTCCGGGTGAGCAGTTCTTC.

This clonotype was detected many times. The J gene is TRBJ2-7, the V gene TRBV7-9; TRBD1 is a possible D gene (6 bases). Germline CDR1 SEHNR, CDR2 FQNEAQ (reference sequence). Trimming left V 5 bases short and J 0 bases short, with 11 bases between. The CDR3 runs to 14 residues. CDR3 loop: CASSPAGVSYEQYF. CDR3 sequence (DNA): TGTGCCAGCAGCCCAGCAGGGGTCTCCTACGAGCAGTACTTC.

V and J are TRBV6-2 or TRBV6-3 and TRBJ2-7; D uncertain. CDR3 length: 11 residues. V dropped 2 bases and J dropped 5 bases, with 4 bases sitting between them. CDR1 MNHEY and CDR2 SVGEGT come from the germline V gene. CDR3 DNA: TGTGCCAGCAGTTACGGTGACGAGCAGTACTTC. Translating it yields CASSYGDEQYF.

This clonotype was picked up many times. CDR3 in amino acids: CASMRQPQHF. The CDR3 DNA is TGCGCCAGCATGCGTCAGCCCCAGCATTTT. V and J are TRBV4-3 and TRBJ1-5; D gene ambiguous. V lost 7 bases to trimming and J lost 6 bases, with 4 bases between them. The CDR3 totals 10 residues. Germline V gives CDR1 LGHNA, CDR2 YSLEER.

This clonotype was counted at least ten times. V is TRBV15 and J is TRBJ2-5; D possibly matches TRBD1 or TRBD2 (5 bases each). The germline V and J ends were trimmed by 6 bases and 7 bases, with 12 bases remaining between them. The CDR3 is 12 residues long. CDR1 and CDR2 from the germline V gene are LNHNV and YYDKDF (reference sequence). The CDR3 here is CATREGPGTQYF. Written as DNA, the CDR3 is TGTGCCACCAGAGAGGGACCCGGGACCCAGTACTTC.

The table lists this clonotype with many counts. The genes are TRBV20-1 and TRBJ2-1; 9 bases fit TRBD2. This CDR3 is built from 14 residues. Losses at the gene ends were 6 bases for V and 10 bases for J; bases not matched to a gene: 13. The germline CDR1 and CDR2 sequences are DFQATT and SNEGSKA (reference sequence). The CDR3 DNA reads as TGCAGTGCCCCGGGCTCGCGGGGGGGCCGGGAGCAGTTCTTC. As protein: CSAPGSRGGREQFF.

In its sample, this clonotype was seen a few times. The J gene is TRBJ1-1, the V gene TRBV4-1; D gene uncertain. Per the germline V gene, CDR1 is MGHRA and CDR2 is YSYEKL. Trimming stripped 1 base from V and 8 bases from J, with 11 bases between. The length of the CDR3 is 13 residues. The CDR3 loop is CASSQVGQEEAFF. The CDR3 DNA reads as TGCGCCAGCAGCCAAGTAGGGCAGGAGGAAGCTTTCTTT.

There are many counts of this clonotype. The chain uses TRBV7-8 and TRBJ2-1; possible D gene TRBD2, 5 bases. Germline V gene sequence: CDR1 SGHVS, CDR2 FQNEAQ. The CDR3 runs to 15 residues. V lost 6 bases and J 0 bases, leaving 12 bases between the germline ends. The CDR3 sequence: CASRNSDPSYNEQFF. The CDR3 DNA reads TGTGCCAGCAGAAATAGCGACCCCTCCTACAATGAGCAGTTCTTC.

This clonotype was recorded at least ten times. The chain has TRBV5-1 and TRBJ1-1; 8 bases are shared with TRBD1. Germline V gene data show CDR1 as SGHRS and CDR2 as YFSETQ. Trimming at V came to 4 bases and at J to 6 bases, leaving 8 bases not matched to a gene. The CDR3 totals 14 residues. As DNA, the CDR3 is TGCGCCAGCAGCACGGACAGGGTTGTATCTGAAGCTTTCTTT. Protein sequence: CASSTDRVVSEAFF.

V and J are TRBV6-1 and TRBJ2-3; D is unclear. V lost 7 bases, J lost 6 bases, and 20 bases lay in between. Germline CDR1 reads MNHNS; CDR2 reads SASEGT. The CDR3 length is 15 residues. The CDR3 protein is CASTTVPVNVDTQYF. The CDR3 nucleotides are TGTGCCAGCACGACCGTCCCGGTGAACGTTGATACGCAGTATTTT.

This rearrangement joins TRBV7-2 to TRBJ1-2, with TRBD1 matching over 8 bases. The V gene end was trimmed by 5 bases and the J gene end by 5 bases; junction bases not matched to a gene: 7. Germline assignment: CDR1 SGHTA and CDR2 FQGNSA. The CDR3 is 14 residues long. The CDR3 region has the DNA TGTGCCAGCAGCGCGACAGGGGAGCCATATGGCTACACCTTC. This translates into CASSATGEPYGYTF.

This clonotype was found a few times. The chain joins TRBV10-3 to TRBJ1-2; TRBD1 matches 10 bases. The germline V gene encodes CDR1 ENHRY and CDR2 SYGVKD. This CDR3 is 13 amino acids long. V gave up 10 bases and J gave up 3 bases; unmatched junction bases: 5. The CDR3, as DNA: TGTGCCACGGGACAGGGGTCGGACTATGGCTACACCTTC. This translates into CATGQGSDYGYTF.

The chain recombines TRBV2 with TRBJ2-1; possibly TRBD1 for D (6 bases). Trimming took off 9 bases at V and 0 bases at J, with 12 bases between the two ends. Germline-derived CDR1 and CDR2 are SNHLY and FYNNEI. CDR3 length: 14 amino acids. The CDR3 nucleotides read TGTGCCAGGGGGGCGTGGAACTCCTACAATGAGCAGTTCTTC. Translation gives CARGAWNSYNEQFF. Full variable domain (rest looked up from reference TRBV2 and TRBJ2-1): EPEVTQTPSHQVTQMGQEVILRCVPISNHLYFYWYRQILGQKVEFLVSFYNNEISEKSEIFDDQFSVERPDGSNFTLKIRSTKLEDSAMYFCARGAWNSYNEQFFGPGTRLTVL.